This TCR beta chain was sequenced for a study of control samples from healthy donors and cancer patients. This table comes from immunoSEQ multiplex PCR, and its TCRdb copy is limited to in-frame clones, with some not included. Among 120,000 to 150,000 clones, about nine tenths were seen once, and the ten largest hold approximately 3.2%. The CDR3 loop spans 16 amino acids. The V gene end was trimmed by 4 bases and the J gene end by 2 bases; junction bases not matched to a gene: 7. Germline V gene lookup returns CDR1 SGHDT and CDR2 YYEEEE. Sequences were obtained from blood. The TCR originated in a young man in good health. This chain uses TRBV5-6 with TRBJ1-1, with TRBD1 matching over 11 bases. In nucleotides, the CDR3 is TGTGCCAGCAGCGGGACAGGGGGAATAGTTAACACTGAAGCTTTCTTT. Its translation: CASSGTGGIVNTEAFF. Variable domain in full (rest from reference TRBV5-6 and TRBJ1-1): DAGVTQSPTHLIKTRGQQVTLRCSPKSGHDTVSWYQQALGQGPQFIFQYYEEEERQRGNFPDRFSGHQFPNYSSELNVNALLLGDSALYLCASSGTGGIVNTEAFFGQGTRLTVV.